The rows below give T cell receptor beta chains drawn from one sample of a study of cytomegalovirus exposure and HLA in healthy donors. Produced via immunoSEQ multiplex PCR; TCRdb's table is partial and in-frame only. Of 190,000 or so clones listed, around 81% are singletons. The sample consisted of PBMCs. The receptors come from a woman between 45 and 60 years old in good health and CMV-seropositive. Both conserved end residues are part of each CDR3. A D gene is named only where the DNA matches it firmly. The size field is filled for only some rows; it gives once, few, many or a size class.

D gene: TRBD1; J gene: TRBJ2-7; V gene: TRBV11-2; CDR3 length: 14; clone size: NA; CDR3 protein: CASSDRTGPYEQYF; CDR3 DNA: TGTGCCAGCAGCGATAGGACAGGGCCCTACGAGCAGTACTTC
D gene: NA; J gene: TRBJ1-6; V gene: TRBV15; CDR3 length: 14; clone size: NA; CDR3 protein: CATSVENNNSPLHF; CDR3 DNA: TGTGCCACCAGCGTGGAGAACAATAATTCACCCCTCCACTTT
D gene: NA; J gene: TRBJ2-1; V gene: TRBV5-8; CDR3 length: 13; clone size: NA; CDR3 protein: CASSLASYNEQFF; CDR3 DNA: TGTGCCAGCAGCTTGGCGTCCTACAATGAGCAGTTCTTC
D gene: TRBD1; J gene: TRBJ1-1; V gene: TRBV4-1; CDR3 length: 15; clone size: once; CDR3 protein: CASSQDRTRGTEAFF; CDR3 DNA: TGCGCCAGCAGCCAGGACAGGACACGGGGCACTGAAGCTTTCTTT
D gene: NA; J gene: TRBJ2-7; V gene: TRBV5-1; CDR3 length: 14; clone size: NA; CDR3 protein: CASSTGTGVGEQYF; CDR3 DNA: TGCGCCAGCAGCACCGGGACTGGGGTAGGGGAGCAGTACTTC
D gene: NA; J gene: TRBJ1-2; V gene: TRBV9; CDR3 length: 13; clone size: NA; CDR3 protein: CASSVGGDYGYTF; CDR3 DNA: TGTGCCAGCAGCGTAGGGGGGGATTATGGCTACACCTTC
D gene: TRBD1; J gene: TRBJ2-6; V gene: TRBV30; CDR3 length: 17; clone size: few; CDR3 protein: CAWSRRTGSQGANVLTF; CDR3 DNA: TGTGCCTGGAGTCGACGGACAGGCTCTCAAGGGGCCAACGTCCTGACTTTC
D gene: TRBD1; J gene: TRBJ2-7; V gene: TRBV7-2; CDR3 length: 14; clone size: NA; CDR3 protein: CASSPSGGFSEQYF; CDR3 DNA: TGTGCCAGCAGCCCCTCAGGGGGATTTTCCGAGCAGTACTTC
D gene: TRBD1; J gene: TRBJ2-3; V gene: TRBV7-9; CDR3 length: 14; clone size: NA; CDR3 protein: CASSSGQGGDTQYF; CDR3 DNA: TGTGCCAGCAGCTCCGGACAGGGGGGAGATACGCAGTATTTT
D gene: NA; J gene: TRBJ1-1; V gene: TRBV9; CDR3 length: 14; clone size: NA; CDR3 protein: CASSAETVNTEAFF; CDR3 DNA: TGTGCCAGCAGCGCTGAAACGGTGAACACTGAAGCTTTCTTT
D gene: TRBD1; J gene: TRBJ2-5; V gene: TRBV30; CDR3 length: 15; clone size: NA; CDR3 protein: CAWSKGDRGRGTQYF; CDR3 DNA: TGTGCCTGGAGTAAGGGGGACAGGGGGCGGGGGACCCAGTACTTC
D gene: TRBD2; J gene: TRBJ2-1; V gene: TRBV29-1; CDR3 length: 14; clone size: NA; CDR3 protein: CSVEIAGGLHEQFF; CDR3 DNA: TGCAGCGTTGAAATAGCGGGGGGGCTCCATGAGCAGTTCTTC
D gene: NA; J gene: TRBJ2-4; V gene: TRBV9; CDR3 length: 14; clone size: NA; CDR3 protein: CASSDPSSKNIQYF; CDR3 DNA: TGTGCCAGCAGCGACCCTAGTTCCAAAAACATTCAGTACTTC
D gene: NA; J gene: TRBJ2-5; V gene: TRBV28; CDR3 length: 15; clone size: once; CDR3 protein: CASSLSQGRQETQYF; CDR3 DNA: TGTGCCAGCAGTTTGTCACAGGGTCGACAAGAGACCCAGTACTTC
D gene: NA; J gene: TRBJ1-2; V gene: TRBV11-2; CDR3 length: 14; clone size: NA; CDR3 protein: CASSARTGGYGYTF; CDR3 DNA: TGTGCCAGCAGCGCAAGGACCGGAGGCTATGGCTACACCTTC